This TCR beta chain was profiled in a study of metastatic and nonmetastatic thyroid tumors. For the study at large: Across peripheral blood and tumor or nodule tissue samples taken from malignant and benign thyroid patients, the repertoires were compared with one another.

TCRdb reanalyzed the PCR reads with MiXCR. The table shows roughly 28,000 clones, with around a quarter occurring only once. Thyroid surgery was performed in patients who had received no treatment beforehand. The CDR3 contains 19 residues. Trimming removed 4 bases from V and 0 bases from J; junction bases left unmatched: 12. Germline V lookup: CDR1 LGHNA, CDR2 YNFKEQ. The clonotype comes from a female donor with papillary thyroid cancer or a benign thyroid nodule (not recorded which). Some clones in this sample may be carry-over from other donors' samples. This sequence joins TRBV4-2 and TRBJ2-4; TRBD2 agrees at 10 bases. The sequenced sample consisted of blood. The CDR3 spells CASSRGEASGSLAKNIQYF. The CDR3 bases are TGTGCCAGCAGCCGAGGGGAGGCTAGCGGGAGTCTAGCCAAAAACATTCAGTACTTC.